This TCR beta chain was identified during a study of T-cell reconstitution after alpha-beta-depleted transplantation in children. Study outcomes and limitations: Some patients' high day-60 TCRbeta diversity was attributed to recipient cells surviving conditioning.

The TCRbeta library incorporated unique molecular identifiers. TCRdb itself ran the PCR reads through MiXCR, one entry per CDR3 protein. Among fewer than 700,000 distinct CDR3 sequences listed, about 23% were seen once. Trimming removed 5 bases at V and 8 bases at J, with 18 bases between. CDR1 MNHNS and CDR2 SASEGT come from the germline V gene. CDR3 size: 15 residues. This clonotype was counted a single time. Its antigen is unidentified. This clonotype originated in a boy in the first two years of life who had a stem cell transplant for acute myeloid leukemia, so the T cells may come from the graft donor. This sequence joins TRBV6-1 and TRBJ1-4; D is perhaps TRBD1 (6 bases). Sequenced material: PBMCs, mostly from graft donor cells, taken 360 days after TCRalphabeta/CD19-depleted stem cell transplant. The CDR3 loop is CASSREQGSKEKLFF. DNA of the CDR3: TGTGCCAGCAGTAGGGAACAGGGATCAAAGGAAAAACTGTTTTTT.